A single sample is the source of the 21 T cell receptor beta chains below, sequenced in a study of T cell changes during pregnancy in multiple sclerosis. The repertoire was sequenced with immunoSEQ multiplex PCR; TCRdb's copy has only in-frame clones and lacks some. The repertoire holds about 52,000 clones, almost 95% seen once, with more than 0.7% in the top ten. Sequenced material: CD4+ T cells from peripheral blood mononuclear cells, taken in the third trimester of pregnancy. These receptors originate from a female donor with multiple sclerosis, enrolled in a pregnancy study.

The rearrangement joins TRBV5-6 to TRBJ2-2; 8 positions agree with TRBD2. The ends lost 5 bases at V and 1 base at J; junction bases unmatched: 7. Germline V lookup: CDR1 SGHDT, CDR2 YYEEEE. CDR3 length: 16 amino acids. The CDR3 region has the DNA TGTGCCAGCAGTGCGGGGAGCGGGGGGAACACCGGGGAGCTGTTTTTT. It specifies CASSAGSGGNTGELFF.

The chain has TRBV6-5 and TRBJ1-6; a possible D gene is TRBD1 (5 bases). V was pared by 5 bases and J by 7 bases, with 15 bases between. The CDR3 totals 15 residues. From germline, CDR1 is MNHEY and CDR2 SVGAGI. In DNA, the CDR3 is TGTGCCAGCAGTCATTTCAGGGCCCTGAATTCACCCCTCCACTTT. Translating it yields CASSHFRALNSPLHF.

J is TRBJ1-1 and V is TRBV7-3; 10 bases fit TRBD1. This CDR3 contains 18 residues. Germline loops: CDR1 SGHTA, CDR2 FQGTGA. V was clipped by 1 base and J by 4 bases; unmatched bases: 12. The CDR3 reads CASSLMGTGTGVGTEAFF. Here the CDR3 DNA reads TGTGCCAGCAGCTTAATGGGGACCGGGACAGGGGTGGGCACTGAAGCTTTCTTT. The entire variable domain, with the rest obtained from reference TRBV7-3 and TRBJ1-1, is as follows: GAGVSQTPSNKVTEKGKYVELRCDPISGHTALYWYRQSLGQGPEFLIYFQGTGAADDSGLPNDRFFAVRPEGSVSTLKIQRTERGDSAVYLCASSLMGTGTGVGTEAFFGQGTRLTVV.

The chain carries TRBV5-1 and TRBJ2-2; D gene ambiguous. V lost 0 bases and J lost 5, with 11 bases in between. This CDR3 region has 15 residues. Germline CDR1 SGHRS, CDR2 YFSETQ. Here the CDR3 DNA reads TGCGCCAGCAGCTTGGTAGTAGCCGGAACCGGGGAGCTGTTTTTT. It codes for CASSLVVAGTGELFF.

This rearrangement joins TRBV7-9 to TRBJ2-7, with 7 bases that match TRBD1. CDR1 is SEHNR and CDR2 is FQNEAQ in the germline V gene (reference sequence). This CDR3 has 16 residues. Losses at the gene ends were 6 bases for V and 3 bases for J; bases not matched to a gene: 14. CDR3 amino acids: CASSRSGGRPDYEQYF. CDR3 bases: TGTGCCAGCAGTCGCTCAGGGGGTCGGCCAGACTACGAGCAGTACTTC.

The chain employs TRBV2 and TRBJ1-5, with D perhaps matching TRBD1 (5 bases). Trimming stripped 6 bases from V and 3 bases from J, with 9 bases between. There are 13 residues in the CDR3. Germline-derived CDR1 and CDR2 are SNHLY and FYNNEI. CDR3 DNA: TGTGCCAGCAGAGGGGATATCAATCAGCCCCAGCATTTT. Translated: CASRGDINQPQHF.

The CDR3 DNA follows: TGTGCCAGCAGCTTAGCGAGATCGAACACCGGGGAGCTGTTTTTT. Its protein product is CASSLARSNTGELFF. V gene TRBV7-2 combines with J gene TRBJ2-2; D unresolved. Trimming left V 0 bases short and J 0 bases short, with 5 bases between. Germline CDR1 is SGHTA and CDR2 is FQGNSA. The CDR3 has 15 residues.

The chain employs TRBV7-9 and TRBJ2-2; tentative D call: TRBD2 (6 bases). The CDR3 sequence is 16 residues long. Trimming removed 2 bases at V and 2 bases at J, with 12 bases between. Germline lookup yields CDR1 SEHNR and CDR2 FQNEAQ (reference sequence). The CDR3 nucleotides are TGTGCCAGCAGCTTATTCGGGGGAGCAAACACCGGGGAGCTGTTTTTT. Translation gives CASSLFGGANTGELFF.

The chain links TRBV2 to TRBJ1-1, with TRBD1 matching over 9 bases. Germline CDR1 is SNHLY and CDR2 is FYNNEI. The CDR3 sequence is 16 residues long. Trimming at V came to 7 bases and at J to 1 base, leaving 10 bases not matched to a gene. DNA of the CDR3: TGTGCCAGCACCCTCGACAGGGGGAAAGGGAACACTGAAGCTTTCTTT. Residues: CASTLDRGKGNTEAFF.

The rearrangement joins TRBV4-3 to TRBJ2-5; 8 nucleotides agree with TRBD2. Per germline, CDR1 LGHNA and CDR2 YSLEER. The CDR3 sequence is 15 residues long. With 4 bases clipped from V and 7 bases from J, the junction kept 11 bases outside the gene matches. The CDR3 loop is CASSLGLISGVTQYF. The CDR3 coding sequence is TGCGCCAGCAGCCTAGGACTGATTAGCGGGGTGACCCAGTACTTC.

This rearrangement joins TRBV11-2 to TRBJ2-2; 9 bases match TRBD1. Germline CDR1 SGHAT, CDR2 FQNNGV. J gave up 6 bases and V 5 bases, and 10 bases lay outside the gene matches. The CDR3 extends over 16 amino acids. The CDR3 coding sequence is TGTGCCAGCAGCCTGACCGGGACAGGGTCGGCCGGGGAGCTGTTTTTT. Its protein is CASSLTGTGSAGELFF.

Points on this clone: Other DNA sequences in the same sample also yield this CDR3. In DNA form, the CDR3 reads TGCAGCGTCAGGGGGCGAATGAACACTGAAGCTTTCTTT. This translates into CSVRGRMNTEAFF. This chain uses TRBV29-1 with TRBJ1-1; the match to TRBD1 covers 8 bases. Germline trimming cut 6 bases from V and 0 bases from J; bases unmatched to any gene: 3. CDR1 is SQVTM and CDR2 is ANQGSEA in the germline V gene. The CDR3 runs to 13 residues.

This clone was found once. This chain uses TRBV9 with TRBJ2-7; D is possibly TRBD2 (6 bases). The V and J ends lost 4 bases and 2 bases respectively, with 16 bases between them. The CDR3 totals 15 residues. Germline CDR1 reads SGDLS; CDR2 reads YYNGEE. Written as DNA, the CDR3 is TGTGCCAGCAGCCCAACAGGTGCGGGGCCCTACGAGCAGTACTTC. This encodes CASSPTGAGPYEQYF.

This sequence joins TRBV7-2 and TRBJ1-2; unclear D gene. CDR1 is SGHTA, CDR2 FQGNSA, per germline. V gave up 5 bases and J gave up 4 bases, with 17 bases separating them. The CDR3 runs 15 residues. CDR3 DNA: TGTGCCAGCAGCGTTGCCTTTGGGGAGGGCTATGGCTACACCTTC. Residues: CASSVAFGEGYGYTF.

The rearrangement links TRBV5-1 to TRBJ2-1; 12 bases map to TRBD2. The CDR3 spans 16 residues. Germline lookup yields CDR1 SGHRS and CDR2 YFSETQ. The V gene end was trimmed by 5 bases and the J gene end by 5 bases; junction bases not matched to a gene: 8. DNA of the CDR3: TGCGCCAGCAGATCTAGCGGGGGGGCTTCCCACAATGAGCAGTTCTTC. This encodes CASRSSGGASHNEQFF. Full variable domain (remainder filled in from reference TRBV5-1 and TRBJ2-1): KAGVTQTPRYLIKTRGQQVTLSCSPISGHRSVSWYQQTPGQGLQFLFEYFSETQRNKGNFPGRFSGRQFSNSRSEMNVSTLELGDSALYLCASRSSGGASHNEQFFGPGTRLTVL.

This chain links TRBV7-2 with TRBJ2-3; no clear D gene. CDR3 length: 11 residues. Germline CDR1 is SGHTA and CDR2 is FQGNSA. V shed 5 bases and J shed 7 bases, with 7 bases lying between them. Written as DNA, the CDR3 is TGTGCCAGCAGCCCGCTATATACGCAGTATTTT. Amino acids: CASSPLYTQYF.

The chain is built from TRBV7-2 and TRBJ2-1; 13 bases align to TRBD2. Germline V lookup: CDR1 SGHTA, CDR2 FQGNSA. The length of the CDR3 is 16 residues. V lost 3 bases and J lost 7; bases outside the gene matches: 6. The CDR3 reads CASSFRTSGGANEQFF. The CDR3 DNA reads TGTGCCAGCAGCTTCCGGACTAGCGGGGGAGCTAATGAGCAGTTCTTC. Variable domain in full (rest from reference TRBV7-2 and TRBJ2-1): GAGVSQSPSNKVTEKGKDVELRCDPISGHTALYWYRQSLGQGLEFLIYFQGNSAPDKSGLPSDRFSAERTGGSVSTLTIQRTQQEDSAVYLCASSFRTSGGANEQFFGPGTRLTVL.

A few counts support this clone. This chain connects TRBV7-2 to TRBJ2-1, with 13 positions matching TRBD2. CDR1 is SGHTA, CDR2 FQGNSA, per germline. This CDR3 region has 17 residues. After removal of 2 bases from V and 4 bases from J, the junction contained 5 bases not matched to a gene. The CDR3 nucleotides read TGTGCCAGCAGCTTAACTAGCGGGGGGGCCTGGTACAATGAGCAGTTCTTC. It is translated as CASSLTSGGAWYNEQFF.

This clone appeared once. This sequence joins TRBV2 and TRBJ1-1, with a tentative D call TRBD1 (5 bases). CDR3 length: 11 amino acids. The germline V gene encodes CDR1 SNHLY and CDR2 FYNNEI. V was pared by 7 bases and J by 8 bases, with 11 bases between. The CDR3 nucleotides read TGTGCCAGCAAGGTAAGGGGCGAAGCTTTCTTT. Translating it yields CASKVRGEAFF.

The chain links TRBV29-1 to TRBJ2-4; 10 bases fit TRBD1. Germline CDR1 and CDR2: SQVTM and ANQGSEA. This CDR3 has 15 amino acids. J was trimmed by 1 base and V by 6 bases; bases with no gene match: 6. DNA of the CDR3: TGCAGCGTCAGACAGGGGGCGGGGGCCAAAAACATTCAGTACTTC. Translation: CSVRQGAGAKNIQYF.

Only a few counts were recorded for this clone. The CDR3 reads CASSVALGANTEAFF. Written as DNA, the CDR3 is TGTGCCAGCAGTGTGGCGCTAGGAGCGAACACTGAAGCTTTCTTT. The rearrangement joins TRBV2 to TRBJ1-1; D is unclear. Between the trimmed V and J ends, which lost 4 bases and 1 base, there was a span of 13 bases. The CDR3 runs 15 residues. Looked up from germline, CDR1 is SNHLY and CDR2 is FYNNEI. Drawing the rest from reference TRBV2 and TRBJ1-1, the complete variable domain is EPEVTQTPSHQVTQMGQEVILRCVPISNHLYFYWYRQILGQKVEFLVSFYNNEISEKSEIFDDQFSVERPDGSNFTLKIRSTKLEDSAMYFCASSVALGANTEAFFGQGTRLTVV.